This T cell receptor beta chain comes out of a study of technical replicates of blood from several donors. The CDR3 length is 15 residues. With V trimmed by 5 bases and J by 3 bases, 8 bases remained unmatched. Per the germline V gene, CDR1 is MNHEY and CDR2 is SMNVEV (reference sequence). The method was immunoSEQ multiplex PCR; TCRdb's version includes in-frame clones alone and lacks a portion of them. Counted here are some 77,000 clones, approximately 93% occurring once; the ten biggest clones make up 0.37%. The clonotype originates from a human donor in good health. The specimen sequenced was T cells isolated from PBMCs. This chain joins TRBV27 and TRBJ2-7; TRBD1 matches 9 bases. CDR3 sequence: CASSLYGTGLYEQYF. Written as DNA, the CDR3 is TGTGCCAGCAGTCTTTACGGGACAGGGCTCTACGAGCAGTACTTC.